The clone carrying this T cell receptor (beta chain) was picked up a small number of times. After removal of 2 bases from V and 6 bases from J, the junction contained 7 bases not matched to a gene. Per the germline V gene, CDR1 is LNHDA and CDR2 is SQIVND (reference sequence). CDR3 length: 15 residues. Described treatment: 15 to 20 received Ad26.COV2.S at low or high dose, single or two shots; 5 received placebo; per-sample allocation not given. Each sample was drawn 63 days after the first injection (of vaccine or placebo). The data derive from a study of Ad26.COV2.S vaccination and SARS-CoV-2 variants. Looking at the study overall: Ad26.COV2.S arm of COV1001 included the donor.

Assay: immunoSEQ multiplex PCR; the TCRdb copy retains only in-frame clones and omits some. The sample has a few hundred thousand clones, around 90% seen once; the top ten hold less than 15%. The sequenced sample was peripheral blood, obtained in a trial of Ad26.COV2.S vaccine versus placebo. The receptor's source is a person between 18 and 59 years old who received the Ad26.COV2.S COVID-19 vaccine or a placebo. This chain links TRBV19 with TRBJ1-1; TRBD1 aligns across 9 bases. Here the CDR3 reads CASSIPRTGVSEAFF. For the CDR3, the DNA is TGTGCCAGTAGTATACCCCGGACAGGGGTCTCTGAAGCTTTCTTT.